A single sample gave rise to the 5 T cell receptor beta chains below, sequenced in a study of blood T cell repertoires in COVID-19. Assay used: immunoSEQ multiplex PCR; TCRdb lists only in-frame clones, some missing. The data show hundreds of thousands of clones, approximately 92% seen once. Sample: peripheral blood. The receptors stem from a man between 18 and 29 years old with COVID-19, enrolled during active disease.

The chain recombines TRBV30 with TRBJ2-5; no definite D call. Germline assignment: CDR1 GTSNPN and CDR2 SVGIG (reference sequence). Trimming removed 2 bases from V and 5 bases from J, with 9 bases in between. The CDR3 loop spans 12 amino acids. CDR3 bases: TGTGCCTGGAGTTTCTCGTCGGAGACCCAGTACTTC. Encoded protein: CAWSFSSETQYF.

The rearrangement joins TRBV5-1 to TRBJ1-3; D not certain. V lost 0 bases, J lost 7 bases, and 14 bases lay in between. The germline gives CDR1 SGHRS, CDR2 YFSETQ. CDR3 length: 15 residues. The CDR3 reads CASSLAPALGNTIYF. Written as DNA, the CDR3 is TGCGCCAGCAGCTTGGCCCCGGCCCTCGGGAACACCATATATTTT.

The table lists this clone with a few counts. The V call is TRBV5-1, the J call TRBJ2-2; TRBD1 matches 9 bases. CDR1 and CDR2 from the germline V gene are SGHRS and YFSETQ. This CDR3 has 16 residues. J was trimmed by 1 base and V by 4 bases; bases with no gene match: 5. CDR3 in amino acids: CASSPLGQGNTGELFF. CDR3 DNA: TGCGCCAGCAGCCCGCTGGGACAGGGGAACACCGGGGAGCTGTTTTTT.

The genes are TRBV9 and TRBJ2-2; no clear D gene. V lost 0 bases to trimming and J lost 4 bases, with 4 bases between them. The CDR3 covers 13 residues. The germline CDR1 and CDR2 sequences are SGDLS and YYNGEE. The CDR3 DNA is TGTGCCAGCAGCGTAGCTCCCACCGGGGAGCTGTTTTTT. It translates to CASSVAPTGELFF.

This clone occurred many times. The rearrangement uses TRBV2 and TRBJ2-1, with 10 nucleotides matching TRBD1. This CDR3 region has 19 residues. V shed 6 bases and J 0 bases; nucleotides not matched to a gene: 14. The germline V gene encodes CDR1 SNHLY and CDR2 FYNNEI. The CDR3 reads CASSRDRGALPSSYNEQFF. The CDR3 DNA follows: TGTGCCAGCAGCCGGGACAGGGGAGCCCTCCCTAGCTCCTACAATGAGCAGTTCTTC. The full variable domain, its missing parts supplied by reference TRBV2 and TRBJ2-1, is EPEVTQTPSHQVTQMGQEVILRCVPISNHLYFYWYRQILGQKVEFLVSFYNNEISEKSEIFDDQFSVERPDGSNFTLKIRSTKLEDSAMYFCASSRDRGALPSSYNEQFFGPGTRLTVL.